Following are 24 T cell receptor beta chains from one sample sequenced in a study of T cells in localized non-small cell lung cancer. The protocol was immunoSEQ multiplex PCR, while the TCRdb copy is restricted to in-frame clones and leaves out a portion. This table has some 40,000 clones, around 90% appearing once. Sequenced material: peripheral blood, taken before any cancer treatment. The source of these receptors is an older female donor with stage I lung adenocarcinoma.

In its sample, this clone was seen once. This chain connects TRBV7-6 to TRBJ2-3; D not resolved. Trimming removed 3 bases at V and 0 bases at J, with 10 bases between. The CDR3 loop spans 15 amino acids. Germline-derived CDR1 and CDR2 are SGHVS and FNYEAQ. The CDR3 DNA reads as TGTGCCAGCAGCTTTAATCCGGCTAGCACAGATACGCAGTATTTT. This codes for CASSFNPASTDTQYF.

The chain carries TRBV6-1 and TRBJ1-1; the D is unclear. CDR3 length: 15 amino acids. Deletions cut 3 bases from V and 1 base from J, with 12 bases between. CDR1 and CDR2 from the germline V gene are MNHNS and SASEGT. CDR3 amino acids: CASSEGNSWNTEAFF. The CDR3 DNA follows: TGTGCCAGCAGTGAGGGAAACAGTTGGAACACTGAAGCTTTCTTT.

J is TRBJ1-6 and V is TRBV7-3, with D unclear. Germline assignment: CDR1 SGHTA and CDR2 FQGTGA. Trimming removed 1 base at V and 4 bases at J, with 11 bases between. The length of the CDR3 is 16 residues. CDR3 in amino acids: CASSLNRPGYNSPLHF. In DNA form, the CDR3 reads TGTGCCAGCAGCTTAAATAGGCCAGGTTATAATTCACCCCTCCACTTT.

This chain joins TRBV4-1 and TRBJ2-2, with TRBD2 identical over 10 bases. The CDR3 runs to 18 residues. J gave up 2 bases and V 0 bases, and 6 bases lay outside the gene matches. CDR1 and CDR2 (germline): MGHRA, YSYEKL. CDR3 sequence: CASSQDRGLAVNTGELFF. The CDR3 coding sequence is TGCGCCAGCAGCCAAGATCGAGGACTAGCGGTTAACACCGGGGAGCTGTTTTTT.

This clone was observed a single time. This chain joins TRBV10-3 and TRBJ2-3; no definite D call. Trimming shortened V by 3 bases and J by 5 bases, and 9 bases separated the two germline ends. This CDR3 region has 13 residues. Germline CDR1 ENHRY, CDR2 SYGVKD. CDR3 region: CAISEFPGDTQYF. The DNA of the CDR3 is TGTGCCATCAGTGAATTCCCAGGAGATACGCAGTATTTT.

CDR3 nucleotide sequence: TGTGCCAGCAGTTACTCGACGGGACCCCTAGAGACCCAGTACTTC. Translating it yields CASSYSTGPLETQYF. The gene calls are TRBV6-5 and TRBJ2-5; either TRBD1 or TRBD2 may supply D (5 bases each). CDR3 length: 15 residues. Germline CDR1 and CDR2: MNHEY and SVGAGI. Trimming left V 0 bases short and J 4 bases short, with 12 bases between.

The chain is built from TRBV6-1 and TRBJ2-7; no firm D call. V was trimmed by 3 bases and J by 3 bases, leaving 12 bases between them. CDR3 length: 14 amino acids. CDR1 is MNHNS and CDR2 is SASEGT in the germline V gene. CDR3 bases: TGTGCCAGCAGTGAGCATCCGACAATCTACGAGCAGTACGTC. Its translation is CASSEHPTIYEQYV.

This chain connects TRBV11-2 to TRBJ1-1, with D tentatively TRBD1 (5 bases). Trimming cost V 1 base and J 11 bases, with 17 bases left between them. CDR3 size: 14 residues. Germline loops: CDR1 SGHAT, CDR2 FQNNGV. The CDR3 sequence: CASSLGLSGGRAFF. In DNA form, the CDR3 reads TGTGCCAGCAGCTTAGGCCTTTCGGGGGGTCGGGCTTTCTTT.

The chain has TRBV15 and TRBJ2-2; D gene ambiguous. The CDR3 loop spans 15 amino acids. Between the trimmed V and J ends, which lost 0 bases and 4 bases, there was a span of 9 bases. In germline, CDR1 is LNHNV, CDR2 YYDKDF (reference sequence). The CDR3, as DNA: TGTGCCACCAGCAGAGATCCAGCACGCACCGGGGAGCTGTTTTTT. It encodes CATSRDPARTGELFF.

The V call is TRBV29-1, the J call TRBJ1-1, with 7 bases fitting TRBD1. This CDR3 has 13 amino acids. Germline CDR1 reads SQVTM; CDR2 reads ANQGSEA. Trimming cost V 6 bases and J 0 bases; bases outside gene matches: 4. CDR3 DNA sequence: TGCAGCGTCGCCGACAGGGTGAACACTGAAGCTTTCTTT. Protein: CSVADRVNTEAFF.

In its sample, this clone was seen a few times. This chain links TRBV9 with TRBJ1-1, with TRBD1 identical over 8 bases. The germline CDR1 and CDR2 sequences are SGDLS and YYNGEE. This CDR3 spans 13 amino acids. V lost 2 bases to trimming and J lost 5 bases; unmatched junction nucleotides: 2. The CDR3 protein is CASSVRQGTEAFF. CDR3 sequence (DNA): TGTGCCAGCAGCGTGAGACAGGGGACTGAAGCTTTCTTT. The full variable domain, its missing parts supplied by reference TRBV9 and TRBJ1-1, is DSGVTQTPKHLITATGQRVTLRCSPRSGDLSVYWYQQSLDQGLQFLIQYYNGEERAKGNILERFSAQQFPDLHSELNLSSLELGDSALYFCASSVRQGTEAFFGQGTRLTVV.

This clone was counted a single time. J is TRBJ2-3 and V is TRBV11-2; D might be TRBD2 (5 bases). The ends were cut back, 5 bases at V and 5 bases at J, with 20 bases in the middle. The CDR3 is made up of 16 amino acids. Germline V lookup: CDR1 SGHAT, CDR2 FQNNGV. The CDR3 here is CASSPGIDRRVDTQYF. The CDR3 DNA reads TGTGCCAGCAGCCCCGGAATAGATCGGCGGGTAGATACGCAGTATTTT.

V and J are TRBV1 and TRBJ2-1; the DNA was not used to check the table's D call, TRBD2. TRBV1 counts as a pseudogene. The CDR3 has 18 residues. The CDR3 nucleotides are TGCACCAGCAGCCCCGGGACTAGCGGGGGGTCCCCGAGGGATGAGCAGTTCTTC. It translates to CTSSPGTSGGSPRDEQFF.

This chain uses TRBV6-4 with TRBJ1-2; 10 bases are shared with TRBD1. The V gene end was trimmed by 2 bases and the J gene end by 8 bases; junction bases not matched to a gene: 17. CDR1 is MRHNA and CDR2 is SNTAGT in the germline V gene. The CDR3 has 18 residues. The CDR3 region is CASSDTKPRQGARDGYTF. CDR3 coding DNA: TGTGCCAGCAGTGACACCAAACCGAGACAGGGGGCGCGTGACGGCTACACCTTC.

V gene TRBV18 combines with J gene TRBJ1-1; TRBD1 agrees at 7 bases. The CDR3 extends over 15 amino acids. V shed 6 bases, J shed 3 bases, and the junction held 10 bases outside the gene matches. Germline V gene data show CDR1 as KGHSH and CDR2 as LQKENI. The CDR3 DNA is TGTGCCAGCTCCCCAGGCGACAGGGCGGACACTGAAGCTTTCTTT. This encodes CASSPGDRADTEAFF.

CDR3: CASSPRPGQGVSGNTIYF. CDR3 bases: TGTGCCAGCAGCCCTCGTCCGGGACAGGGGGTTTCTGGAAACACCATATATTTT. The rearrangement links TRBV7-9 to TRBJ1-3, with 11 bases aligning to TRBD1. The trim removed 5 bases at V and 1 base at J, leaving 10 bases unmatched. CDR1 and CDR2 from the germline V gene are SEHNR and FQNEAQ (reference sequence). The CDR3 consists of 18 residues.

The CDR3 spells CATVQGDTEAFF. CDR3 DNA: TGTGCCACCGTCCAGGGCGACACTGAAGCTTTCTTT. The chain is built from TRBV6-5 and TRBJ1-1; D might be TRBD1 (5 bases). This CDR3 has 12 amino acids. Trimming took off 10 bases at V and 3 bases at J, with 12 bases between the two ends. CDR1 and CDR2 from the germline V gene are MNHEY and SVGAGI.

The chain carries TRBV7-9 and TRBJ2-7; D could derive from TRBD1 or TRBD2 (6 bases each). V gave up 7 bases and J gave up 3 bases, with 22 bases separating them. This CDR3 is 16 amino acids long. From germline, CDR1 is SEHNR and CDR2 FQNEAQ (reference sequence). The CDR3 sequence is CASTPVGGRGFYEQYF. CDR3 DNA: TGTGCCAGCACCCCAGTGGGAGGCAGGGGATTCTACGAGCAGTACTTC.

The gene calls are TRBV12-5 and TRBJ2-2; D not resolved. Trimming removed 2 bases at V and 2 bases at J, with 6 bases between. Germline loops: CDR1 LGHNT, CDR2 FRNRAP. CDR3 length: 14 residues. The CDR3 loop reads CASGLISNTGELFF. CDR3 coding DNA: TGTGCTAGTGGTTTGATTTCAAACACCGGGGAGCTGTTTTTT.

This sequence joins TRBV10-3 and TRBJ2-3; 11 positions match TRBD2. In germline, CDR1 is ENHRY, CDR2 SYGVKD. The V and J ends lost 0 bases and 4 bases, in that order; junction bases with no gene match: 12. The CDR3 contains 19 residues. The CDR3 DNA sequence: TGTGCCATCAGTGAGTCCCAGGCCGCTAGCGGGGGGCAATCAGATACGCAGTATTTT. Protein: CAISESQAASGGQSDTQYF.

The V and J genes are TRBV6-6 and TRBJ1-5; weak D call: TRBD1 (6 bases). V lost 5 bases and J 3 bases, leaving 14 bases between the germline ends. Germline CDR1 is MNHNY and CDR2 is SVGAGI (reference sequence). This CDR3 region has 15 residues. CDR3 bases: TGTGCCAGCAGTCGAAGGGGGTTGGACAATCAGCCCCAGCATTTT. Translating gives CASSRRGLDNQPQHF.

The chain recombines TRBV6-5 with TRBJ2-2; D remains unclear. Germline CDR1 is MNHEY and CDR2 is SVGAGI. V was shortened by 6 bases and J by 5 bases, with 13 bases between the two germline ends. The length of the CDR3 is 14 residues. Here the CDR3 reads CASSPVRTTGELFF. The CDR3 bases are TGTGCCAGCAGCCCGGTGAGAACTACCGGGGAGCTGTTTTTT.

The rearrangement joins TRBV5-1 to TRBJ2-1; maybe TRBD1 (6 bases). Germline V gives CDR1 SGHRS, CDR2 YFSETQ. V was shortened by 4 bases and J by 5 bases, with 13 bases between the two germline ends. The CDR3 is 14 residues long. CDR3 sequence: CASSPGQTNNEQFF. The CDR3 nucleotides are TGCGCCAGCAGCCCGGGACAAACCAACAATGAGCAGTTCTTC.

This chain links TRBV5-1 with TRBJ1-3; a possible D gene is TRBD1 (5 bases). Germline loops: CDR1 SGHRS, CDR2 YFSETQ. The germline V and J ends were trimmed by 1 base and 0 bases, with 8 bases remaining between them. The CDR3 length is 15 residues. CDR3 protein: CASSLMGDSGNTIYF. The DNA for the CDR3 is TGCGCCAGCAGCTTGATGGGGGACTCTGGAAACACCATATATTTT.